The table lists the clone carrying this T cell receptor beta chain with a count of one. The antigen remains undetermined. The sample belongs to a study of cytomegalovirus exposure and HLA in healthy donors. Only in-frame clones appear in the TCRdb table, and some are missing; sequencing was by immunoSEQ multiplex PCR. The data contain 130,000 to 150,000 clones, around nine tenths of them singletons. General observations from the study: Investigators reported more than 150 TCR beta chains as tied to cytomegalovirus. The classifier reportedly diagnosed cytomegalovirus status with high specificity and sensitivity. It was found in a later analysis that first-cohort TCR clusters tended to co-occur in the 120 validation repertoires.

This clonotype was obtained from a woman younger than 30 in good health and CMV-seropositive. Input material: PBMCs.

The CDR3 spells CASSVQGVGYGYTF. For the CDR3, the DNA is TGTGCCAGCAGCGTTCAGGGGGTGGGCTATGGCTACACCTTC. The rearrangement links TRBV9 to TRBJ1-2, with 7 nucleotides matching TRBD1. Per the germline V gene, CDR1 is SGDLS and CDR2 is YYNGEE. The CDR3 consists of 14 residues. The V gene end was trimmed by 2 bases and the J gene end by 4 bases; junction bases not matched to a gene: 5.